These 27 T cell receptor beta chains originate from one sample sequenced in a study of PD-1 blockade in classical Hodgkin lymphoma. Profiled with immunoSEQ multiplex PCR; TCRdb holds only in-frame clones, not every one. The data hold about 3,500 clones, with about 81% observed a single time. Time point defined: cycle 4 day 1 (C4D1), after 6 weeks of nivolumab. Every single patient, without exception, relapsed after autologous stem cell transplantation, and brentuximab vedotin exposure varied. Magnetic negative selection was used to purify CD8+ T cells from thawed PBMCs. Sequences were derived from CD8+ T cells from blood, sampled before the fourth cycle of nivolumab. Receptors originate from a human donor with classical Hodgkin lymphoma.

This clone is judged large. The chain combines TRBV4-3 with TRBJ2-7; 10 bases map to TRBD1. Trimming removed 5 bases from V and 2 bases from J; junction bases left unmatched: 9. Germline V gives CDR1 LGHNA, CDR2 YSLEER. The CDR3 extends over 16 amino acids. CDR3 sequence reads: CASSYSGTGEAYEQYF. The CDR3 nucleotides are TGCGCCAGCAGCTACTCCGGGACAGGGGAGGCCTACGAGCAGTACTTC.

V gene TRBV19 combines with J gene TRBJ1-5; D gene uncertain. Trimming removed 5 bases at V and 0 bases at J, with 5 bases between. The CDR3 runs 13 residues. CDR1 and CDR2 from the germline V gene are LNHDA and SQIVND (reference sequence). The CDR3 here is CASSYNSNQPQHF. The CDR3 DNA sequence: TGTGCCAGTAGTTACAATAGCAATCAGCCCCAGCATTTT.

The chain has TRBV2 and TRBJ1-6; 10 nucleotides align to TRBD1. The CDR3 is 14 amino acids. Germline lookup yields CDR1 SNHLY and CDR2 FYNNEI. After removal of 5 bases from V and 9 bases from J, the junction contained 4 bases not matched to a gene. The CDR3 sequence is CASSPGQGFSPLHF. Here the CDR3 DNA reads TGTGCCAGCAGTCCGGGACAGGGGTTTTCACCCCTCCACTTT. Filled out from reference TRBV2 and TRBJ1-6, the complete variable domain reads EPEVTQTPSHQVTQMGQEVILRCVPISNHLYFYWYRQILGQKVEFLVSFYNNEISEKSEIFDDQFSVERPDGSNFTLKIRSTKLEDSAMYFCASSPGQGFSPLHFGNGTRLTVT.

This clone was counted between two and nine times. This chain connects TRBV19 to TRBJ2-2; TRBD1 might be the D (6 bases). This CDR3 comprises 14 residues. Germline CDR1 reads LNHDA; CDR2 reads SQIVND (reference sequence). Trimming removed 8 bases from V and 1 base from J, with 11 bases in between. The CDR3, as DNA: TGTGCCAGTCGGACAGCCGAGAACACCGGGGAGCTGTTTTTT. This sequence encodes CASRTAENTGELFF. The full variable domain, rest sourced from reference TRBV19 and TRBJ2-2, is DGGITQSPKYLFRKEGQNVTLSCEQNLNHDAMYWYRQDPGQGLRLIYYSQIVNDFQKGDIAEGYSVSREKKESFPLTVTSAQKNPTAFYLCASRTAENTGELFFGEGSRLTVL.

V and J are TRBV28 and TRBJ2-3; TRBD2 agrees at 8 bases. V dropped 3 bases and J dropped 2; count of bases not matched to a gene: 7. The CDR3 is made up of 16 amino acids. Germline assignment: CDR1 MDHEN and CDR2 SYDVKM. CDR3 sequence reads: CASSFGAGGATDTQYF. CDR3 nucleotides: TGTGCCAGCAGTTTTGGGGCGGGGGGTGCCACAGATACGCAGTATTTT.

This clone is categorized as hyperexpanded. The chain carries TRBV9 and TRBJ2-7, with TRBD1 identical over 9 bases. Germline CDR1 and CDR2: SGDLS and YYNGEE. The trim removed 4 bases at V and 0 bases at J, leaving 5 bases unmatched. The CDR3 extends over 15 amino acids. CDR3 DNA sequence: TGTGCCAGCAGCCCAAGGACAGGGGACTCCTACGAGCAGTACTTC. It yields the protein CASSPRTGDSYEQYF.

This clone was observed once. This sequence joins TRBV4-3 and TRBJ2-2; D call uncertain. V lost 3 bases and J lost 0, with 14 bases in between. The CDR3 has 17 residues. Germline lookup yields CDR1 LGHNA and CDR2 YSLEER. This CDR3 reads CASSQVVSSPNTGELFF. The CDR3 DNA is TGCGCCAGCAGCCAGGTGGTATCGAGTCCGAACACCGGGGAGCTGTTTTTT.

The chain uses TRBV5-1 and TRBJ1-1, with TRBD1 matching over 7 bases. Germline V gene lookup returns CDR1 SGHRS and CDR2 YFSETQ. The CDR3 loop spans 13 amino acids. Germline trimming cut 0 bases from V and 6 bases from J; bases unmatched to any gene: 2. CDR3 region: CASSLAQGSEAFF. For the CDR3, the DNA is TGCGCCAGCAGCTTGGCACAGGGGTCTGAAGCTTTCTTT.

The CDR3 spells CASSQQGVAKNIQYF. The CDR3 nucleotides are TGTGCCAGCAGCCAGCAGGGGGTAGCCAAAAACATTCAGTACTTC. The rearrangement links TRBV5-4 to TRBJ2-4; 7 bases are a match to TRBD1. The CDR3 is made up of 15 amino acids. Germline CDR1 SGHNT, CDR2 YYREEE (reference sequence). V gave up 4 bases and J gave up 0 bases; unmatched junction bases: 4.

This chain joins TRBV4-3 and TRBJ1-6; D gene unclear. V lost 1 base, J lost 0 bases, and 10 bases lay in between. Per the germline V gene, CDR1 is LGHNA and CDR2 is YSLEER. This CDR3 has 17 amino acids. The CDR3 region is CASSQVFPSSYNSPLHF. The CDR3 DNA follows: TGCGCCAGCAGCCAAGTTTTCCCAAGCTCCTATAATTCACCCCTCCACTTT.

The V call is TRBV7-2, the J call TRBJ1-4, with 8 bases aligning to TRBD1. J gave up 3 bases and V 4 bases, and 7 bases lay outside the gene matches. Germline loops: CDR1 SGHTA, CDR2 FQGNSA. The CDR3 is made up of 16 amino acids. CDR3 in amino acids: CASSSVGQGANEKLFF. The CDR3, as DNA: TGTGCCAGCAGCTCCGTAGGACAGGGAGCTAATGAAAAACTGTTTTTT.

The genes are TRBV5-6 and TRBJ2-3, with TRBD2 identical over 11 bases. The germline V gene encodes CDR1 SGHDT and CDR2 YYEEEE. V was clipped by 1 base and J by 1 base; unmatched bases: 2. The CDR3 is made up of 16 amino acids. CDR3 bases: TGTGCCAGCAGCTTGCTACTAGCGGGGGGCACAGATACGCAGTATTTT. Its protein product is CASSLLLAGGTDTQYF.

The chain links TRBV6-5 to TRBJ2-2; 7 nucleotides match TRBD2. This CDR3 has 15 amino acids. V shed 7 bases, J shed 0 bases, and the junction held 5 bases outside the gene matches. Germline-derived CDR1 and CDR2 are MNHEY and SVGAGI. The CDR3 spells CASTSGFANTGELFF. The CDR3 DNA reads TGTGCCAGCACTAGCGGTTTCGCGAACACCGGGGAGCTGTTTTTT.

CDR3 DNA: TGCAGTGCTATTATGGGCGCTTTCTTT. Amino acid sequence: CSAIMGAFF. V is TRBV20-1 and J is TRBJ1-1; the D is unclear. Germline CDR1 is DFQATT and CDR2 is SNEGSKA (reference sequence). The CDR3 extends over 9 amino acids. Deletions cut 4 bases from V and 11 bases from J, with 8 bases between.

This rearrangement joins TRBV5-1 to TRBJ2-3, with D possibly matching TRBD1 (6 bases). V dropped 4 bases and J dropped 2 bases, with 17 bases sitting between them. This CDR3 contains 16 residues. Germline loops: CDR1 SGHRS, CDR2 YFSETQ. As DNA, the CDR3 is TGCGCCAGCAGCCTTGACGGGACATCGTTCACAGATACGCAGTATTTT. Protein product: CASSLDGTSFTDTQYF.

The chain is built from TRBV29-1 and TRBJ2-7; a possible D gene is TRBD1 (8 bases). Trimming cost V 6 bases and J 4 bases, with 16 bases left between them. The CDR3 consists of 13 residues. CDR1 and CDR2 (germline): SQVTM, ANQGSEA. The CDR3 DNA reads as TGCAGCGTCGAGGACAGGGAGGGATACGAGCAGTACTTC. This encodes CSVEDREGYEQYF.

The chain couples TRBV27 to TRBJ1-6; D gene unclear. Per germline, CDR1 MNHEY and CDR2 SMNVEV (reference sequence). Trimming took off 2 bases at V and 8 bases at J, with 10 bases between the two ends. CDR3 length: 14 amino acids. CDR3 in amino acids: CASSLVGGDSPLHF. The CDR3 DNA follows: TGTGCCAGCAGTTTAGTGGGTGGGGATTCACCCCTCCACTTT.

The chain is built from TRBV7-9 and TRBJ2-1; 8 bases are shared with TRBD1. Germline assignment: CDR1 SEHNR and CDR2 FQNEAQ (reference sequence). The ends lost 2 bases at V and 3 bases at J; junction bases unmatched: 3. The CDR3 has 15 amino acids. The CDR3 reads CASSLPGQVYNEQFF. The CDR3 DNA reads TGTGCCAGCAGCTTACCGGGACAGGTCTACAATGAGCAGTTCTTC.

The chain couples TRBV27 to TRBJ2-7, with a possible D match to TRBD2 (5 bases). Trimming removed 6 bases at V and 0 bases at J, with 9 bases between. The CDR3 spans 13 residues. CDR1 is MNHEY, CDR2 SMNVEV, per germline (reference sequence). This chain's CDR3 is CASRGLSSYEQYF. The CDR3 DNA is TGTGCCAGCAGAGGACTGAGCTCCTACGAGCAGTACTTC.

V and J are TRBV18 and TRBJ1-4; D is ambiguous. The CDR3 is 14 amino acids. With 3 bases removed from V and 6 bases from J, the gap between germline ends came to 11 bases. The germline V gene has CDR1 KGHSH and CDR2 LQKENI. The CDR3 protein is CASSPDGLDEKLFF. CDR3 coding DNA: TGTGCCAGCTCACCGGACGGGCTTGATGAAAAACTGTTTTTT.

The gene calls are TRBV28 and TRBJ2-7; D is possibly TRBD1 or TRBD2 (6 bases each). Germline V gene sequence: CDR1 MDHEN, CDR2 SYDVKM. The CDR3 totals 14 residues. Trimming took off 3 bases at V and 4 bases at J, with 13 bases between the two ends. The CDR3 reads CASSFGGLNYEQYF. DNA for the CDR3: TGTGCCAGCAGTTTCGGGGGCTTAAATTACGAGCAGTACTTC.

CDR3 nucleotides: TGTGCCAGCTTTAAACCCCTACGGGGCCCGCGGGGGAATGGCTACACCTTC. This codes for CASFKPLRGPRGNGYTF. The rearrangement joins TRBV2 to TRBJ1-2; possible D gene TRBD1, 5 bases. V was clipped by 8 bases and J by 6 bases, with 28 bases between them. The V gene's germline CDR1 is SNHLY and CDR2 FYNNEI. The CDR3 is 17 amino acids.

This clone was seen a few times. DNA of the CDR3: TGCGCCAGCAGCCCGGGGAACACTGAAGCTTTCTTT. This codes for CASSPGNTEAFF. The rearrangement joins TRBV4-1 to TRBJ1-1; D unclear. Trimming shortened V by 4 bases and J by 1 base, and 4 bases separated the two germline ends. This CDR3 is 12 amino acids long. The V gene's germline CDR1 is MGHRA and CDR2 YSYEKL.

The chain combines TRBV7-8 with TRBJ1-3; D possibly corresponds to TRBD1 (6 bases). CDR3 size: 16 residues. In germline, CDR1 is SGHVS, CDR2 FQNEAQ. V shed 5 bases and J shed 4 bases, with 18 bases lying between them. As DNA, the CDR3 is TGTGCCAGCAGCCCGAGAACAGGGTCGGAAGGAAACACCATATATTTT. Translation gives CASSPRTGSEGNTIYF.

The V and J genes are TRBV2 and TRBJ2-7; D is possibly TRBD1 or TRBD2 (5 bases each). Trimming cost V 5 bases and J 5 bases, with 16 bases left between them. The CDR3 is made up of 14 amino acids. Per the germline V gene, CDR1 is SNHLY and CDR2 is FYNNEI. CDR3 sequence: CASSPRGRPNEQYF. Here the CDR3 DNA reads TGTGCCAGCAGTCCCCGGGGCAGGCCCAACGAGCAGTACTTC.

By share of the sample, this clone is large. This chain joins TRBV7-9 and TRBJ1-3, with no clear D. Trimming took off 4 bases at V and 0 bases at J, with 13 bases between the two ends. This CDR3 spans 16 amino acids. The germline gives CDR1 SEHNR, CDR2 FQNEAQ (reference sequence). The CDR3 coding sequence is TGTGCCAGCAGCTCGCCAGCGGCTTACTCTGGAAACACCATATATTTT. As protein: CASSSPAAYSGNTIYF.

The chain couples TRBV7-8 to TRBJ2-7; no definite D call. In germline, CDR1 is SGHVS, CDR2 FQNEAQ. The CDR3 covers 14 residues. The V end was cut by 2 bases, the J end by 6 bases, with 14 bases between. CDR3 amino acids: CASSLNFLMGEQYF. The CDR3 DNA reads TGTGCCAGCAGCTTAAACTTCTTAATGGGCGAGCAGTACTTC.